Listed below are T cell receptor beta chains from one sample, sequenced in a study of blood T cells in healthy people across ages. TCRdb used MiXCR to reprocess the 5' RACE reads, holding one entry per CDR3 protein. The profile shows more than 1.4 million distinct CDR3 sequences, 35% to 45% of them singletons. The material sequenced was blood. The origin of the receptors is a woman under 30 in good health. CDR3s include the opening cysteine and the closing phenylalanine or tryptophan. A D gene is named only where the DNA matches it firmly. Size values are once, few and many counts, or a class for expanded clones, and some rows have none.

V	J	size	D	DNA	CDR3
TRBV6-5	TRBJ2-1	few	TRBD2	TGTGCCAGCAGGACTAGCGAACACAATGAGCAGTTCTTC	CASRTSEHNEQFF
TRBV29-1	TRBJ2-1	.	.	TGCAGCGTTAAGCGTTCCTCCTACAATGAGCAGTTCTTC	CSVKRSSYNEQFF
TRBV9	TRBJ1-2	.	.	TGTGCCAGCAGCGCAGCGCAAGTCACCTATGGCTATACCTTC	CASSAAQVTYGYTF
TRBV12-3/TRBV12-4	TRBJ2-5	.	TRBD2	TGTGCCAGCAGTTTCGCGGCAGCGGGAGGGCAGGAGACCCAGTACTTC	CASSFAAAGGQETQYF
TRBV24-1	TRBJ2-3	.	.	TGTGCCACCAACCGCGGATCGTTCAGCACAGATACGCAGTATTTT	CATNRGSFSTDTQYF
TRBV5-6	TRBJ2-1	.	.	TGTGCCAGCAGCCGTCGTTATTTCTACAATGAGCAGTTCTTC	CASSRRYFYNEQFF
TRBV20-1	TRBJ2-5	.	.	TGCAGTGCTAGGCCGTGGGGGACGGGGAATGAGCAGTACTTC	CSARPWGTGNEQYF
TRBV12-3/TRBV12-4	TRBJ2-2	.	.	TGTGCCAGCAGTTTAAAGAACACCGGGGAGCTGTTTTTT	CASSLKNTGELFF
TRBV13	TRBJ1-5	.	TRBD1	TGTGCCAGCAGCCGGGACAGGAATAAGCAGCCCCAGCATTTT	CASSRDRNKQPQHF
TRBV7-9	TRBJ1-6	.	.	TGTGCCAGCGGCTTAGGCCAGGGCCTGTCGTATAATTCACCCCTCCACTTT	CASGLGQGLSYNSPLHF
TRBV5-1	TRBJ2-7	.	TRBD1	TGCGCCAGCAGCTCAGAGGACAGGGCCTACGAGCAGTACTTC	CASSSEDRAYEQYF
TRBV20-1	TRBJ2-7	.	.	TGCAGCCATGCGAGAGGCTACGAGCAGTACTTC	CSHARGYEQYF
TRBV20-1	TRBJ2-7	few	TRBD2	TGCAGTGCTAGTCCTACTAGCGGCTACTACGAGCAGTACTTC	CSASPTSGYYEQYF
TRBV20-1	TRBJ1-1	.	.	TGCAGTGGGGGGGGCAACAGGGTTGTCCTTGGGGACACTGAAGCTTTCTTT	CSGGGNRVVLGDTEAFF
TRBV6-1	TRBJ2-7	few	TRBD2	TGTGCCAGCAGTGAACGGACTAGCGGACAGCCCCTCTACGAGCAGTACTTC	CASSERTSGQPLYEQYF
TRBV7-2	TRBJ2-3	few	.	TGTGCCAGCAGCTACGGGACAAGTGGGTATTTT	CASSYGTSGYF
TRBV10-3	TRBJ2-1	.	TRBD2	TGTGTCAGCCAAGAGGGGACTAGTGTCTACAATGAGCAGTTCTTC	CVSQEGTSVYNEQFF
TRBV7-9	TRBJ2-2	.	.	TGTGCCAGCAGCTCTGACTATAGCCGGACCGGGGAGCTGTTTTTT	CASSSDYSRTGELFF
TRBV28	TRBJ2-2	few	.	TGTGCCAGCACCTCACCGGGGCAGGGGAACACCGGGGAGCTGTTTTTT	CASTSPGQGNTGELFF
TRBV29-1	TRBJ1-5	few	.	TGCAGCGTCTCCGGACAGAAAAATCAGCCCCAGCATTTT	CSVSGQKNQPQHF
TRBV12-5	TRBJ2-1	.	.	TGTGCTAGTGGTCCCTCCGATAAGGGGGAGCTATCCCTAAATGAGCAGTTCTTC	CASGPSDKGELSLNEQFF
TRBV10-3	TRBJ1-1	.	.	TGTGCCATCACAGAAGACAGGTCGGGTGAAGCTTTCTTT	CAITEDRSGEAFF
TRBV6-6	TRBJ2-1	.	.	TGTGCCATACTTAGCTCCTACAATGAGCAGTTCTTC	CAILSSYNEQFF
TRBV9	TRBJ2-3	.	TRBD2	TGTGCCAGCAGCGGCGGGGGAATAGCGACAGATACGCAGTATTTT	CASSGGGIATDTQYF
TRBV7-2	TRBJ2-2	few	.	TGTGCCAGCAGCTTAGTTGACGGGGAGCTGTTTTTT	CASSLVDGELFF
TRBV6-6	TRBJ1-6	few	.	TGTGCCAGCAGTTACCAAGGTTTTGCGGAACCCCTCCACTTT	CASSYQGFAEPLHF
TRBV20-1	TRBJ2-7	.	TRBD1	TGCAGTGCTAGAGCGGGACAGGTCACCAATTACGAGCAGTACTTC	CSARAGQVTNYEQYF
TRBV27	TRBJ2-7	.	.	TGTGCCAGCAGACTACGCGGGCGGGAACCCTCCTACGAGCAGTACTTC	CASRLRGREPSYEQYF
TRBV28	TRBJ1-6	many	TRBD1	TGTGCCAGCAGTCCAGAGGACAGGCAGGGTTCACCCCTCCACTTT	CASSPEDRQGSPLHF
TRBV27	TRBJ2-1	few	TRBD2	TGTGCCAGCAAGGCCAAAACTAGCGGCTGGATTACCAATGAGCAGTTCTTC	CASKAKTSGWITNEQFF
TRBV3-1	TRBJ1-2	.	.	TGTGCCAGCAGCCACCGGGACTATGATGGCTACACCTTC	CASSHRDYDGYTF
TRBV5-1	TRBJ2-7	few	.	TGCGCCAGCAGCTTTCAGCCCTTGGACGAGCAGTACTTC	CASSFQPLDEQYF
TRBV29-1	TRBJ1-2	many	TRBD1	TGCAGCGTTCCGACAGGGGCCTATGGCTACACCTTC	CSVPTGAYGYTF